The present T cell receptor (beta chain) was sequenced within a study of blood T cell repertoires in COVID-19. Overall study context: Sources were T cells, B-cell-depleted T cells, or PBMCs; the material itself was cDNA or gDNA.

CDR3 length: 12 residues. V gave up 7 bases and J gave up 3 bases, with 13 bases separating them. CDR1 is GTSNPN, CDR2 SVGIG, per germline (reference sequence). Assay used: immunoSEQ multiplex PCR; TCRdb lists only in-frame clones, some missing. The sample holds 200,000 to 250,000 clones, approximately 85% seen once. It was during active infection that Seattle patients were enrolled and then longitudinally followed. The TCR originated in a woman aged 80 or over with COVID-19, enrolled during active disease. The sample taken for sequencing was peripheral blood. The J gene is TRBJ2-7, the V gene TRBV30, with a tentative D call TRBD1 (5 bases). Here the CDR3 DNA reads TGTGCCTACCTCGGACATTTCTACGAGCAGTACTTC. As protein: CAYLGHFYEQYF.